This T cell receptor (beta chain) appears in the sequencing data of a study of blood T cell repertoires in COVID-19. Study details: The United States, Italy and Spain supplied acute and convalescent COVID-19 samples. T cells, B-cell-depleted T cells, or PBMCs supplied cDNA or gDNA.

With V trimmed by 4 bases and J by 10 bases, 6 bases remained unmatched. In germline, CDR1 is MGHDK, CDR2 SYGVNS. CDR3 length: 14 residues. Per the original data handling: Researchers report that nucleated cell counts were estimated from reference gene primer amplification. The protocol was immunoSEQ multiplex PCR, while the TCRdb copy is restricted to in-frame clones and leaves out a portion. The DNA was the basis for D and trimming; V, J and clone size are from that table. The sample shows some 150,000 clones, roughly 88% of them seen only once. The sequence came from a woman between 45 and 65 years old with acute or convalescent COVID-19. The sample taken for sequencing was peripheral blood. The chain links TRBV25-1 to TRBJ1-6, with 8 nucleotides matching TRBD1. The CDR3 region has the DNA TGTGCCAGCAGTGTACGGACAGGGCACTCACCCCTCCACTTT. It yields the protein CASSVRTGHSPLHF.